This TCR beta chain was recovered during a study of T cell repertoires in cytomegalovirus infection. TCRdb re-called the reads with MiXCR, one entry per CDR3 protein. Of about 900,000 distinct CDR3 sequences in the sample, roughly 30% were seen once. The germline CDR1 and CDR2 sequences are MDHEN and SYDVKM. The CDR3 is 18 amino acids. The V segment lost 6 bases and the J segment 1 base; nucleotides outside the gene matches: 11. This clonotype was observed a handful of times. Its specificity is unknown. The sample was cultured CD8+ T cells from PBMCs, taken from culture after CMV antigen stimulation. The TCR was taken from a human donor in good health (CMV status not recorded). Some clones in this sample may be carry-over from other donors' samples. The chain is built from TRBV28 and TRBJ2-1; 11 bases are a match to TRBD2. The CDR3 nucleotides are TGTGCCAGCAGGTTGCTAGCGGGGGGTTTTTCTTCCTACAATGAGCAGTTCTTC. Translated: CASRLLAGGFSSYNEQFF.